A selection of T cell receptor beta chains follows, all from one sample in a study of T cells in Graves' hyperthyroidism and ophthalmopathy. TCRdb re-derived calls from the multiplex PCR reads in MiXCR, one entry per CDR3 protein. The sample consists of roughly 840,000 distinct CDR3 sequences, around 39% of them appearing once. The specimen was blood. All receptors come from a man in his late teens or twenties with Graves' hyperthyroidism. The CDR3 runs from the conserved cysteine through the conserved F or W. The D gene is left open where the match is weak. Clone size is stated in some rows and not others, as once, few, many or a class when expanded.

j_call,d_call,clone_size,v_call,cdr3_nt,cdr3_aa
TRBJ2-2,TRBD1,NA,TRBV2,TGTGCCAGCAGTGAAACCAGGGGGCTCCTCACCGGGGAGCTGTTTTTT,CASSETRGLLTGELFF
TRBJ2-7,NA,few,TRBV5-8,TGTGCCAGCAGCTTAGGGGCTAGCGCTTATACCTACGAGCAGTACTTC,CASSLGASAYTYEQYF
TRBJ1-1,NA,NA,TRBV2,TGTGCCAGCAGTTCTACGGTAGGGTTGGGAACTGAAGCTTTCTTT,CASSSTVGLGTEAFF
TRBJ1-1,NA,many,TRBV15,TGTGCCACCAACACTCTTGGGGGCAAACACACTGAAGCTTTCTTT,CATNTLGGKHTEAFF
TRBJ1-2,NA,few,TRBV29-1,TGCAGCGTTGCCACGGGACCCTATGGCTACACCTTC,CSVATGPYGYTF
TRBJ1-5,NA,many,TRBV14,TGTGCCAGCAGCCAAGGGTCAGGGGATCAGCCCCAGCATTTT,CASSQGSGDQPQHF
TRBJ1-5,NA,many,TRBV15,TGTGCCACCAGCAGAGATCGACAGAGCAATCAGCCCCAGCATTTT,CATSRDRQSNQPQHF
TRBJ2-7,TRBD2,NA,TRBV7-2,TGTGCCAGCATCAACGTAGCGGGAAACGAGCAGTACTTC,CASINVAGNEQYF
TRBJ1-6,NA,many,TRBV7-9,TGTGCCAGCAGTCCCCCATCGGCGCAATCACCCCTCCACTTT,CASSPPSAQSPLHF
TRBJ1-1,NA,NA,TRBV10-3,TGTGCCATCAGGGGGACGGACAACACTGAAGCTTTCTTT,CAIRGTDNTEAFF
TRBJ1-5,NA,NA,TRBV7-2,TGTGCCAGCAGCTTGAGGGTCTATCAGCCCCCGCATTTT,CASSLRVYQPPHF
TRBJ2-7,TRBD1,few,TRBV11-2,TGTGCCAGCTTGAGGGACAGGGGCTACGAGCAGTACTTC,CASLRDRGYEQYF
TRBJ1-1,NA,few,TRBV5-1,TGCGCCAGCAGCTTCGTTTTGGGCGCGAACACTGAAGCTTTCTTT,CASSFVLGANTEAFF
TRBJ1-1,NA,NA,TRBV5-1,TGCGCCAGCAGGTTGGAGGGGAGGGGGACTGAAGCTTTCTTT,CASRLEGRGTEAFF
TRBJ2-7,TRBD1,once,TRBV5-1,TGCGCCAGCAGCTTGGGGACAGGGTACTCCTACGAGCAGTACTTC,CASSLGTGYSYEQYF
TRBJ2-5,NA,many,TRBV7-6,TGTGCCAGCAGCTATAAACAGGGAGCGTATGAGACCCAGTACTTC,CASSYKQGAYETQYF
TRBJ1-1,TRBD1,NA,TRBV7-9,TGTGCCAGCAGTCGAGGGGGCTCGTACACTGAAGCTTTCTTT,CASSRGGSYTEAFF
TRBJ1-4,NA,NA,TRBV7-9,TGTGCCAGCAGGCCCGGAGGGTTTAATGAAAAACTGTTTTTT,CASRPGGFNEKLFF
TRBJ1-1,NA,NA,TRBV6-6,TGTGCCAGCAGTAACCCGGGGTCTGAAGCTTTCTTT,CASSNPGSEAFF
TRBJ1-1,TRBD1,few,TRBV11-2,TGCGCCAGCAGCCCCGGGACAGGGGGTCGCTCGGACACTGAAGCTTTCTTT,CASSPGTGGRSDTEAFF
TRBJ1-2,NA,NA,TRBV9,TGTGCCAGCGGGGAGGGTTCTGGCTACACCTTC,CASGEGSGYTF
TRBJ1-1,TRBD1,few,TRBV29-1,TGCAGCGGTGACAGGGGAAACACTGAAGCTTTCTTT,CSGDRGNTEAFF
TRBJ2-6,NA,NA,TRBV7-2,TGTGCCAGCACCCCCAGTGTCAGTAGCCCCCGTAGGTCCAACGTCCTGACTTTC,CASTPSVSSPRRSNVLTF
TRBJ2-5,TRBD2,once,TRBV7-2,TGTGCCAGCAGCTCCGGGGGGGACACTCAAGAGTCCCAGTACTTC,CASSSGGDTQESQYF
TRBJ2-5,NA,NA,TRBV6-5,TGTGCCAGCAGTTACCAGGGGATGAAGACCCAGTACTTC,CASSYQGMKTQYF
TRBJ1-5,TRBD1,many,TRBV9,TGTGCCAGCAGCGCCGGGACAGGGGGGCAGCCCCAGCATTTT,CASSAGTGGQPQHF
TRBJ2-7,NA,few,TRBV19,TGTGCCAGTAGCTCCGGCTCTGGGTGGTCCTACGAGCAGTACTTC,CASSSGSGWSYEQYF
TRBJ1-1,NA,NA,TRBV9,TGTGCCAGCTCACCACTTCCGGCAGGGAGTATCAACACTGAAGCTTTCTTT,CASSPLPAGSINTEAFF
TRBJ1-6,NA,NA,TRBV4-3,TGCGCCAGCAGCCAGGGGGGGCCGGCAGATTCACCCCTCCACTTT,CASSQGGPADSPLHF
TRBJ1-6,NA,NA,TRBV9,TGTGCCAGCAGCCCCGCCGACAGAGCAAATTCACCCCTCCACTTT,CASSPADRANSPLHF
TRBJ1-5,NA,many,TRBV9,TGTGCCAGCAGCGTAGATGGGGGGGTCAATCAGCCCCAGCATTTT,CASSVDGGVNQPQHF
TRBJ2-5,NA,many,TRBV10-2,TGCGCCAGCAGTGAGAGGCTGGGACGAGAGACCCAGTACTTC,CASSERLGRETQYF
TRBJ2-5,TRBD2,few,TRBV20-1,TGCAGTGCGTATTCCGGGACTAGCGGACAAGAGACCCAGTACTTC,CSAYSGTSGQETQYF
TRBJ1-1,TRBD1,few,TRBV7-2,TGTGCCAGCAGCTTAGGCCAGGGGGGTGCTTTCTTT,CASSLGQGGAFF
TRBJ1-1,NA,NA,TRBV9,TGTGCCAGCAGCACAACGTTCCAGGACACTGAAGCTTTCTTT,CASSTTFQDTEAFF
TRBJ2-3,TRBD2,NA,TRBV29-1,TGCAGCGTTGAGGCGGGACTAGCGGGGGGGCGGTATTTT,CSVEAGLAGGRYF
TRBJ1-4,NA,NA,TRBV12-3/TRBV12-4,TGTGCCAGCAGTAGGACAGCCGTTGAAAAACTGTTTTTT,CASSRTAVEKLFF
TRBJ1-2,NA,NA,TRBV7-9,TGTGCCAGCAGCTTTGGGCAGGCCTATGGCTACACCTTC,CASSFGQAYGYTF
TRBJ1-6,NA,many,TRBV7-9,TGTGCCAGCAGCCCCGGATCAAGCTCCTATAATTCACCCCTCCACTTT,CASSPGSSSYNSPLHF
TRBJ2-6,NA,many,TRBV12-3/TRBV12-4,TGTGCCAGCAGCCCAGTAGCGTCGGGGGCCAACGTCCTGACTTTC,CASSPVASGANVLTF
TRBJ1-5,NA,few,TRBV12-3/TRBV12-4,TGTGCCAGCAGTTCTAACAGAGTCAATCAGCCCCAGCATTTT,CASSSNRVNQPQHF
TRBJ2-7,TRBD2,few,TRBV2,TGTGCCAGCAGTCCAAGCGGGACCTTTTCAGAGCAGTACTTC,CASSPSGTFSEQYF
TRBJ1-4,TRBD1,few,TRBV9,TGTGCCAGCAGCGTAGCCGGGACAGGGGTGGAAAAACTGTTTTTT,CASSVAGTGVEKLFF